This T cell receptor (beta chain) was found in a study of cytomegalovirus exposure and HLA in healthy donors. The study, taken as a whole, reports: Testing in vitro showed a few CMV-associated chains specific for CMV antigens.

The CDR3 consists of 14 residues. The junction had 5 bases not matched to a gene; V was cut back by 7 bases and J by 4 bases. Germline-derived CDR1 and CDR2 are SGDLS and YYNGEE. Amplification used 60 Vbeta primers and 13 Jbeta primers. Method: immunoSEQ multiplex PCR; TCRdb's copy keeps in-frame clones and lacks some. The sample carries roughly 110,000 clones, roughly 83% recorded once. This clone was picked up a small number of times. The target antigen is unknown. The chain carries TRBV9 and TRBJ2-5, with TRBD2 matching 12 bases. This TCR was sampled from a woman aged 18-29 years in good health and CMV-seropositive. Sequenced material: PBMCs. The CDR3 coding sequence is TGTGCCAGCGGGCCGGGACTAGCGGGAGAGACCCAGTACTTC. Translated: CASGPGLAGETQYF.